These 20 T cell receptor beta chains were sequenced from one sample in a study of CD8 T cells in Susac syndrome. Random-hexamer reverse transcription was applied to roughly 0.45 to 1 ug RNA. TCRdb called the immunoSEQ multiplex PCR reads again in MiXCR, with one record for every CDR3 protein. Among 210,000 or so distinct CDR3 sequences, about 94% were seen once, and the ten largest hold 0.15%. The sample taken for sequencing was CD4+ T cells from PBMCs. These receptors were taken from a human donor with Susac syndrome.

J is TRBJ1-4 and V is TRBV10-3, with a weak D call TRBD1 (6 bases). V lost 3 bases to trimming and J lost 4 bases, with 15 bases between them. This CDR3 comprises 16 residues. Germline CDR1 and CDR2: ENHRY and SYGVKD. CDR3 sequence reads: CAISDSGGLINEKLFF. The CDR3 DNA follows: TGTGCCATCAGTGATTCCGGGGGGCTGATTAATGAAAAACTGTTTTTT.

The chain combines TRBV20-1 with TRBJ1-4; TRBD1 matches at 7 bases. The V gene's germline CDR1 is DFQATT and CDR2 SNEGSKA (reference sequence). This CDR3 contains 15 residues. The ends lost 5 bases at V and 0 bases at J; junction bases unmatched: 6. The chain's CDR3 is CSASGQAATNEKLFF. CDR3 DNA sequence: TGCAGTGCTTCCGGACAGGCTGCAACTAATGAAAAACTGTTTTTT.

The gene calls are TRBV27 and TRBJ1-2; tentative D call: TRBD1 (5 bases). Trimming left V 7 bases short and J 4 bases short, with 19 bases between. The germline V gene has CDR1 MNHEY and CDR2 SMNVEV (reference sequence). The CDR3 has 15 residues. DNA for the CDR3: TGTGCCAGCACTCTCCGGGGGGGAGACCCCTATGGCTACACCTTC. This codes for CASTLRGGDPYGYTF.

J is TRBJ1-1 and V is TRBV20-1; 8 bases fit TRBD1. This CDR3 spans 14 amino acids. V lost 3 bases, J lost 5 bases, and 8 bases stayed unmatched. In germline, CDR1 is DFQATT, CDR2 SNEGSKA (reference sequence). The CDR3 protein is CSARETGVPTEAFF. CDR3 sequence (DNA): TGCAGTGCTAGGGAGACAGGGGTGCCGACTGAAGCTTTCTTT.

This chain connects TRBV20-1 to TRBJ2-7; D call uncertain. CDR3 length: 15 amino acids. V lost 6 bases to trimming and J lost 3 bases, with 21 bases between them. The germline CDR1 and CDR2 sequences are DFQATT and SNEGSKA (reference sequence). The CDR3 DNA is TGCAGTGCCCAAGGTCCCGTTAACAGACTCTACGAGCAGTACTTC. It encodes CSAQGPVNRLYEQYF.

The CDR3 region is CASSSTDGDEAFF. CDR3 DNA sequence: TGTGCCAGCAGCTCGACCGATGGCGATGAAGCTTTCTTT. The chain has TRBV7-9 and TRBJ1-1; no firm D call. V lost 4 bases and J 7 bases, leaving 13 bases between the germline ends. CDR1 SEHNR and CDR2 FQNEAQ come from the germline V gene (reference sequence). The CDR3 has 13 amino acids. The entire variable domain, with the rest obtained from reference TRBV7-9 and TRBJ1-1, is as follows: DTGVSQNPRHKITKRGQNVTFRCDPISEHNRLYWYRQTLGQGPEFLTYFQNEAQLEKSRLLSDRFSAERPKGSFSTLEIQRTEQGDSAMYLCASSSTDGDEAFFGQGTRLTVV.

This chain connects TRBV27 to TRBJ1-3, with D hard to call. Germline values: CDR1 MNHEY, CDR2 SMNVEV (reference sequence). The ends were cut back, 3 bases at V and 4 bases at J, with 13 bases in the middle. This CDR3 contains 15 residues. The CDR3 spells CASSLTSSLGNTIYF. The DNA of the CDR3 is TGTGCCAGCAGTTTGACGTCATCTCTCGGAAACACCATATATTTT.

This CDR3 is CASSSGTPDYQETQYF. The CDR3 nucleotides are TGTGCCAGCAGTTCCGGGACACCAGACTACCAAGAGACCCAGTACTTC. V usage is TRBV12-3 or TRBV12-4 and J usage is TRBJ2-5; weak D call: TRBD1 (6 bases). Trimming took 4 bases from V and 0 from J, leaving 15 bases between them. This CDR3 spans 16 amino acids.

Written as DNA, the CDR3 is TGCGCCAGCAGCTTGGCTGGGGTCCATGGACCTTTCTTT. This translates into CASSLAGVHGPFF. This chain links TRBV5-1 with TRBJ1-1; no clear D. Trimming took 0 bases from V and 12 from J, leaving 15 bases between them. This CDR3 spans 13 amino acids. Germline assignment: CDR1 SGHRS and CDR2 YFSETQ.

The chain has TRBV5-6 and TRBJ2-5; maybe TRBD2 (6 bases). V lost 4 bases, J lost 5 bases, and 15 bases lay in between. Germline values: CDR1 SGHDT, CDR2 YYEEEE. The CDR3 sequence is 14 residues long. This CDR3 reads CASSTSRGGETQYF. CDR3 bases: TGTGCCAGCAGCACCTCGCGGGGCGGGGAGACCCAGTACTTC.

This clonotype has just one count. The chain employs TRBV7-8 and TRBJ1-6; the D is unclear. Germline V gene sequence: CDR1 SGHVS, CDR2 FQNEAQ. The CDR3 extends over 14 amino acids. V was clipped by 5 bases and J by 6 bases, with 11 bases between them. The CDR3 here is CASSLGEGNSPLHF. For the CDR3, the DNA is TGTGCCAGCAGCCTTGGAGAGGGTAATTCACCCCTCCACTTT.

This clonotype has just one count. This chain links TRBV30 with TRBJ2-3, with no clear D. Germline CDR1 is GTSNPN and CDR2 is SVGIG (reference sequence). This CDR3 is 15 amino acids long. Trimming took 0 bases from V and 1 from J, leaving 11 bases between them. CDR3 coding DNA: TGTGCCTGGAGTGTACGTGGCATCGGCACAGATACGCAGTATTTT. Translated: CAWSVRGIGTDTQYF. The full variable domain, completed using reference TRBV30 and TRBJ2-3, is SQTIHQWPATLVQPVGSPLSLECTVEGTSNPNLYWYRQAAGRGLQLLFYSVGIGQISSEVPQNLSASRPQDRQFILSSKKLLLSDSGFYLCAWSVRGIGTDTQYFGPGTRLTVL.

The CDR3 DNA sequence: TGTGCCAGCAGCCTCACTAGGGTTGGTCAGCCCCAGCATTTT. This sequence encodes CASSLTRVGQPQHF. The rearrangement uses TRBV16 and TRBJ1-5; D gene unclear. This CDR3 has 14 amino acids. CDR1 is KGHSY and CDR2 is FQNENV in the germline V gene. V lost 4 bases and J 6 bases, leaving 13 bases between the germline ends.

V gene TRBV19 combines with J gene TRBJ2-7; 9 bases map to TRBD1. This CDR3 region has 14 residues. Trimming took 5 bases from V and 3 from J; bases not matched to a gene: 5. Germline V gene data show CDR1 as LNHDA and CDR2 as SQIVND (reference sequence). The CDR3 reads CASSGDREDYEQYF. CDR3 coding DNA: TGTGCCAGTAGTGGGGACAGGGAAGACTACGAGCAGTACTTC.

The V call is TRBV18, the J call TRBJ2-5; possibly TRBD1 or TRBD2 for D (5 bases each). Trimming left V 0 bases short and J 5 bases short, with 10 bases between. Germline CDR1 KGHSH, CDR2 LQKENI. The CDR3 has 14 amino acids. The CDR3 spells CASSPPGDRETQYF. The CDR3 DNA follows: TGTGCCAGCTCACCACCGGGGGATCGCGAGACCCAGTACTTC.

The CDR3 here is CASGLRSTGSTDTQYF. CDR3 nucleotides: TGTGCCAGCGGACTCCGTTCGACGGGTAGCACAGATACGCAGTATTTT. The rearrangement links TRBV27 to TRBJ2-3, with a possible D match to TRBD2 (5 bases). Trimming removed 8 bases from V and 0 bases from J, with 18 bases in between. This CDR3 spans 16 amino acids. CDR1 is MNHEY, CDR2 SMNVEV, per germline (reference sequence).

V and J are TRBV2 and TRBJ2-7, with TRBD1 identical over 10 bases. V lost 6 bases and J lost 5; bases outside the gene matches: 10. This CDR3 is built from 15 residues. Germline V lookup: CDR1 SNHLY, CDR2 FYNNEI. The DNA of the CDR3 is TGTGCCAGCAGAGAGACCGGGACAGGGGCCGACGAGCAGTACTTC. It encodes CASRETGTGADEQYF.

The chain employs TRBV29-1 and TRBJ1-1; weak D call: TRBD1 (5 bases). The CDR3 contains 14 residues. Germline CDR1 SQVTM, CDR2 ANQGSEA. Trimming removed 3 bases at V and 1 base at J, with 12 bases between. CDR3 region: CSVDTGTGNTEAFF. Here the CDR3 DNA reads TGCAGCGTTGATACTGGGACGGGGAACACTGAAGCTTTCTTT. The entire variable domain, with the rest obtained from reference TRBV29-1 and TRBJ1-1, is as follows: SAVISQKPSRDICQRGTSLTIQCQVDSQVTMMFWYRQQPGQSLTLIATANQGSEATYESGFVIDKFPISRPNLTFSTLTVSNMSPEDSSIYLCSVDTGTGNTEAFFGQGTRLTVV.

The chain carries TRBV12-3 or TRBV12-4 and TRBJ2-7, with 9 bases aligning to TRBD1. V trimming: 6 bases; J trimming: 1 base; junction bases outside the gene matches: 4. This CDR3 is built from 14 residues. In DNA, the CDR3 is TGTGCCAGCAGCCAGACAGGGGGATCCTACGAGCAGTACTTC. Its translation: CASSQTGGSYEQYF.

V usage is TRBV6-5 and J usage is TRBJ1-2; D gene uncertain. In germline, CDR1 is MNHEY, CDR2 SVGAGI. Trimming took off 2 bases at V and 4 bases at J, with 11 bases between the two ends. The CDR3 covers 14 residues. The CDR3 is CASSYIGNLYGYTF. CDR3 bases: TGTGCCAGCAGTTACATTGGGAATCTCTATGGCTACACCTTC.